The 31 T cell receptor beta chains presented below share a single source sample, sequenced in a study of T-cell memory formation after mild COVID-19. MiXCR was run by TCRdb on the 5' RACE reads, yielding one entry per CDR3 protein. The data contain about 320,000 distinct CDR3 sequences, roughly an eighth of them seen just once; the ten biggest clones take up 21%. The sample consisted of PBMCs or a T cell subset sorted from them (not recorded which). Source of these receptors: a man aged 18 to 30 who had mild COVID-19 (a few samples of this study predate the infection). Cell type and time point are not known.

The gene calls are TRBV2 and TRBJ1-5; tentative D call: TRBD1 (5 bases). Germline loops: CDR1 SNHLY, CDR2 FYNNEI. With 8 bases removed from V and 1 base from J, the gap between germline ends came to 12 bases. The CDR3 runs to 14 residues. The CDR3 DNA reads TGTGCCAGCGGGACCCGAGGGAGCAATCAGCCCCAGCATTTT. Translating it yields CASGTRGSNQPQHF.

The CDR3 DNA reads TGTGCCAGCAGCCCCGTGCGGGGAAACACCATATATTTT. Translated, it gives CASSPVRGNTIYF. V and J are TRBV3-1 and TRBJ1-3; D not resolved. V lost 4 bases, J lost 4 bases, and 8 bases lay in between. This CDR3 contains 13 residues. Germline V CDR1 and CDR2: LGHDT, YNNKEL (reference sequence).

The V call is TRBV20-1, the J call TRBJ1-2; tentative D call: TRBD1 (5 bases). This CDR3 is built from 14 residues. The V gene's germline CDR1 is DFQATT and CDR2 SNEGSKA (reference sequence). The germline V and J ends were trimmed by 5 bases and 4 bases, with 17 bases remaining between them. The CDR3 loop is CSACIGDSGYGYTF. The CDR3 coding sequence is TGCAGTGCTTGTATAGGGGATTCAGGCTATGGCTACACCTTC.

This clonotype was detected only a few times. The genes are TRBV6-5 and TRBJ2-4, with 12 positions matching TRBD2. This CDR3 is built from 15 residues. Trimming took 8 bases from V and 7 from J; bases not matched to a gene: 9. Germline V lookup: CDR1 MNHEY, CDR2 SVGAGI. This chain's CDR3 is CASGTSGGFTNIQYF. The DNA of the CDR3 is TGTGCCAGCGGAACTAGCGGGGGGTTTACGAACATTCAGTACTTC.

The chain recombines TRBV4-3 with TRBJ2-5; D is undetermined. This CDR3 is built from 15 residues. Trimming shortened V by 1 base and J by 5 bases, and 14 bases separated the two germline ends. Germline V gene lookup returns CDR1 LGHNA and CDR2 YSLEER. CDR3 region: CASSQAGRVEETQYF. The CDR3 DNA is TGCGCCAGCAGCCAAGCCGGTAGGGTCGAGGAGACCCAGTACTTC.

This clonotype was seen a few times. The chain uses TRBV13 and TRBJ2-7; TRBD1 matches 8 bases. The CDR3 is made up of 15 amino acids. Germline V gives CDR1 PRHDT, CDR2 FYEKMQ (reference sequence). V lost 5 bases to trimming and J lost 2 bases; unmatched junction nucleotides: 8. Written as DNA, the CDR3 is TGTGCCAGCAGCACCCGGACAGGGCCCCCCTACGAGCAGTACTTC. Encoded protein: CASSTRTGPPYEQYF. Full variable domain (rest looked up from reference TRBV13 and TRBJ2-7): AAGVIQSPRHLIKEKRETATLKCYPIPRHDTVYWYQQGPGQDPQFLISFYEKMQSDKGSIPDRFSAQQFSDYHSELNMSSLELGDSALYFCASSTRTGPPYEQYFGPGTRLTVT.

This clonotype was seen a handful of times. The rearrangement uses TRBV5-1 and TRBJ2-7, with no clear D. Germline CDR1 is SGHRS and CDR2 is YFSETQ. The CDR3 loop spans 13 amino acids. Trimming took off 3 bases at V and 3 bases at J, with 10 bases between the two ends. The CDR3 here is CASSSRPNYEQYF. CDR3 DNA: TGCGCCAGCAGCTCTAGACCGAACTACGAGCAGTACTTC.

CDR3 residues: CASITTEGEKLFF. CDR3 sequence (DNA): TGTGCCAGCATCACGACAGAGGGCGAAAAACTGTTTTTT. The V and J genes are TRBV18 and TRBJ1-4; tentative D call: TRBD1 (5 bases). This CDR3 is 13 amino acids long. Looked up from germline, CDR1 is KGHSH and CDR2 is LQKENI. Trimming cost V 8 bases and J 8 bases, with 15 bases left between them.

This clonotype was recorded many times. This chain uses TRBV10-2 with TRBJ2-1; D is unresolved. V was trimmed by 0 bases and J by 2 bases, leaving 11 bases between them. Germline CDR1 is WSHSY and CDR2 is SAAADI. The CDR3 runs to 16 residues. In nucleotides, the CDR3 is TGCGCCAGCAGTGAGTCGTGGGCTGAAGCCTACAATGAGCAGTTCTTC. Encoded protein: CASSESWAEAYNEQFF.

The rearrangement joins TRBV7-2 to TRBJ1-2; tentatively, D is TRBD1 (5 bases). CDR1 is SGHTA, CDR2 FQGNSA, per germline. V lost 3 bases and J 12 bases, leaving 17 bases between the germline ends. The CDR3 is 13 amino acids. This CDR3 reads CASSFMRDGMNTF. Written as DNA, the CDR3 is TGTGCCAGCAGCTTTATGAGGGACGGTATGAACACCTTC.

The chain links TRBV6-5 to TRBJ2-5, with D perhaps TRBD1 or TRBD2 (5 bases each). This CDR3 comprises 16 residues. Deletions cut 0 bases from V and 5 bases from J, with 16 bases between. Germline lookup yields CDR1 MNHEY and CDR2 SVGAGI. CDR3: CASSYSMTTGVETQYF. CDR3 sequence (DNA): TGTGCCAGCAGTTACTCGATGACTACAGGCGTTGAGACCCAGTACTTC.

The chain links TRBV5-1 to TRBJ2-3; the match to TRBD2 covers 10 bases. Germline values: CDR1 SGHRS, CDR2 YFSETQ. The CDR3 has 17 amino acids. V gave up 4 bases and J gave up 0 bases; unmatched junction bases: 8. The CDR3 here is CASSDYSGGMSTDTQYF. The CDR3 nucleotides are TGCGCCAGCAGCGACTATAGCGGGGGGATGAGCACAGATACGCAGTATTTT.

This clonotype appeared a few times. This sequence joins TRBV3-1 and TRBJ2-4, with D unresolved. V was cut by 1 base and J by 7 bases, with 14 bases left in between. The CDR3 extends over 15 amino acids. Germline loops: CDR1 LGHDT, CDR2 YNNKEL (reference sequence). The CDR3 nucleotides are TGTGCCAGCAGCCAAGCGGGTGTAGGGCTGAACATTCAGTACTTC. This translates into CASSQAGVGLNIQYF.

Only a few counts were recorded for this clonotype. This chain uses TRBV5-1 with TRBJ1-2; the match to TRBD1 covers 9 bases. Germline assignment: CDR1 SGHRS and CDR2 YFSETQ. This CDR3 is 15 amino acids long. V shed 5 bases and J 3 bases; nucleotides not matched to a gene: 8. CDR3 protein: CASSRGTGSHYGYTF. The CDR3, as DNA: TGCGCCAGCAGTAGAGGGACAGGGAGTCACTATGGCTACACCTTC.

This clonotype has only a few counts. This chain uses TRBV20-1 with TRBJ2-3; 12 bases map to TRBD2. CDR3 size: 15 residues. Germline values: CDR1 DFQATT, CDR2 SNEGSKA (reference sequence). Losses at the gene ends were 4 bases for V and 5 bases for J; bases not matched to a gene: 7. The CDR3 spells CSAMPSGGAKDTQYF. DNA for the CDR3: TGCAGTGCTATGCCTAGCGGGGGGGCAAAAGATACGCAGTATTTT.

The chain joins TRBV7-3 to TRBJ1-1; TRBD1 is a possible D gene (6 bases). In germline, CDR1 is SGHTA, CDR2 FQGTGA. The CDR3 length is 14 residues. The V end lost 5 bases, the J end lost 5 bases, and 15 bases lay between the germline ends. The CDR3 DNA follows: TGTGCCAGCAGCCCTCAGGGGCGGGCGACTGAAGCTTTCTTT. Translated, it gives CASSPQGRATEAFF.

This clonotype was counted between two and nine times. CDR3 amino acids: CASSFSGAGNTIYF. CDR3 nucleotide sequence: TGTGCCAGCAGTTTTTCAGGGGCAGGAAACACCATATATTTT. The J gene is TRBJ1-3, the V gene TRBV12-3 or TRBV12-4, with D tentatively TRBD1 (6 bases). The CDR3 is 14 residues long. Trimming removed 3 bases from V and 4 bases from J, with 10 bases in between.

The V gene is TRBV11-1, the J gene TRBJ2-2; D is ambiguous. Trimming shortened V by 0 bases and J by 7 bases, and 3 bases separated the two germline ends. Germline V gives CDR1 SGHAT, CDR2 FQDESV (reference sequence). This CDR3 is 12 amino acids long. As DNA, the CDR3 is TGTGCCAGCAGCTTAGCCGGCGGGGAGCTGTTTTTT. Its protein product is CASSLAGGELFF.

This clonotype was observed at least ten times. The chain couples TRBV5-1 to TRBJ2-1; 13 nucleotides line up with TRBD2. Trimming at V came to 1 base and at J to 8 bases, leaving 3 bases not matched to a gene. CDR1 and CDR2 (germline): SGHRS, YFSETQ. This CDR3 has 15 residues. The CDR3 sequence is CASSLTSGGAYEQFF. CDR3 bases: TGCGCCAGCAGCTTGACTAGCGGGGGGGCGTATGAGCAGTTCTTC. Together with reference TRBV5-1 and TRBJ2-1, the CDR3 gives the full variable domain: KAGVTQTPRYLIKTRGQQVTLSCSPISGHRSVSWYQQTPGQGLQFLFEYFSETQRNKGNFPGRFSGRQFSNSRSEMNVSTLELGDSALYLCASSLTSGGAYEQFFGPGTRLTVL.

This clonotype has a handful of counts. The V call is TRBV7-9, the J call TRBJ2-1, with 12 bases fitting TRBD2. The CDR3 has 16 residues. Germline lookup yields CDR1 SEHNR and CDR2 FQNEAQ (reference sequence). With 7 bases clipped from V and 2 bases from J, the junction kept 6 bases outside the gene matches. For the CDR3, the DNA is TGTGCCAGCAACCGACTAGCGGGGGTAGCCTACAATGAGCAGTTCTTC. This encodes CASNRLAGVAYNEQFF.

The chain joins TRBV7-3 to TRBJ1-2, with D possibly being TRBD1 (6 bases). This CDR3 comprises 14 residues. Looked up from germline, CDR1 is SGHTA and CDR2 is FQGTGA. V was pared by 3 bases and J by 8 bases, with 16 bases between. CDR3 sequence reads: CASSFSETGKGYTF. CDR3 nucleotides: TGTGCCAGCAGCTTCAGCGAGACAGGAAAGGGCTACACCTTC.

V gene TRBV5-1 combines with J gene TRBJ1-5; D remains ambiguous. The ends were cut back, 0 bases at V and 5 bases at J, with 9 bases in the middle. The CDR3 consists of 14 residues. From germline, CDR1 is SGHRS and CDR2 YFSETQ. CDR3 residues: CASSLGDGDQPQHF. The CDR3 region has the DNA TGCGCCAGCAGCTTGGGCGATGGGGATCAGCCCCAGCATTTT.

V is TRBV4-1 and J is TRBJ1-2; D uncertain. V gave up 3 bases and J gave up 4 bases, with 9 bases separating them. The CDR3 runs to 13 residues. CDR1 is MGHRA, CDR2 YSYEKL, per germline. The CDR3 protein is CASSQEGAYGYTF. CDR3 DNA: TGCGCCAGCAGCCAGGAGGGCGCCTATGGCTACACCTTC.

This rearrangement joins TRBV24-1 to TRBJ2-2; D remains ambiguous. Trimming left V 9 bases short and J 1 base short, with 8 bases between. Germline V CDR1 and CDR2: KGHDR, SFDVKD. CDR3 length equals 13 residues. This CDR3 is CATEDQNTGELFF. The CDR3 bases are TGTGCCACCGAGGACCAGAACACCGGGGAGCTGTTTTTT.

The genes are TRBV19 and TRBJ1-2; D possibly corresponds to TRBD1 (5 bases). This CDR3 has 13 amino acids. Trimming stripped 10 bases from V and 4 bases from J, with 16 bases between. Per germline, CDR1 LNHDA and CDR2 SQIVND (reference sequence). The CDR3 reads CAINKGLIYGYTF. The CDR3 DNA sequence: TGTGCCATAAATAAGGGGCTGATCTATGGCTACACCTTC.

CDR3 amino acids: CASSLYRDRGNYGYTF. DNA for the CDR3: TGTGCCAGCAGCCTTTACCGGGACAGGGGGAACTATGGCTACACCTTC. The J gene is TRBJ1-2, the V gene TRBV7-8; TRBD1 matches at 11 bases. V dropped 5 bases and J dropped 2; count of bases not matched to a gene: 7. This CDR3 has 16 amino acids. Germline V CDR1 and CDR2: SGHVS, FQNEAQ.

The gene calls are TRBV13 and TRBJ1-4; no clear D. Trimming removed 6 bases from V and 3 bases from J, with 8 bases in between. The CDR3 runs 13 residues. From germline, CDR1 is PRHDT and CDR2 FYEKMQ (reference sequence). The CDR3 loop is CASRLVPNEKLFF. The CDR3 DNA reads as TGTGCCAGCAGGCTCGTTCCTAATGAAAAACTGTTTTTT.

The rearrangement uses TRBV18 and TRBJ1-2, with unresolved D. Looked up from germline, CDR1 is KGHSH and CDR2 is LQKENI. V was shortened by 5 bases and J by 4 bases, with 20 bases between the two germline ends. This CDR3 has 16 residues. This CDR3 reads CASSRDSASTFYGYTF. DNA for the CDR3: TGTGCCAGCTCAAGAGATAGCGCCTCAACCTTCTATGGCTACACCTTC.

This chain connects TRBV6-5 to TRBJ2-3, with 8 bases identical to TRBD1. In germline, CDR1 is MNHEY, CDR2 SVGAGI. With 6 bases clipped from V and 3 bases from J, the junction kept 8 bases outside the gene matches. There are 15 residues in the CDR3. The CDR3 is CASRLTRGRTDTQYF. The CDR3 region has the DNA TGTGCCAGCAGACTAACCAGGGGGCGGACAGATACGCAGTATTTT.

Details on this clonotype: Being one base from a much bigger clone, this may be a read error. The V call is TRBV5-8, the J call TRBJ2-1; D is perhaps TRBD2 (5 bases). The CDR3 is 12 residues long. The V end was cut by 4 bases, the J end by 12 bases, with 14 bases between. The germline gives CDR1 SGHTS, CDR2 YDEGEE. Written as DNA, the CDR3 is TGTGCCAGCAGCACGGACGGGGATAGGCAGTTCTTC. This gives the protein CASSTDGDRQFF.

J is TRBJ1-1 and V is TRBV7-8, with D tentatively TRBD1 (6 bases). Germline CDR1 is SGHVS and CDR2 is FQNEAQ. V dropped 5 bases and J dropped 1 base, with 17 bases sitting between them. CDR3 length equals 16 residues. The chain's CDR3 is CASSRGRSGANTEAFF. The CDR3 nucleotides are TGTGCCAGCAGCAGAGGAAGGTCGGGGGCGAACACTGAAGCTTTCTTT.